Below, one T cell receptor beta chain is given with its context. The source of the sample is a study of T cell changes during pregnancy in multiple sclerosis. Trimming removed 6 bases from V and 4 bases from J, with 16 bases in between. Germline values: CDR1 MDHEN, CDR2 SYDVKM. The CDR3 extends over 14 amino acids. TCRdb's copy holds only in-frame clones and misses some; the assay was immunoSEQ multiplex PCR. The sample yields 50,000 or so clones, roughly nine tenths seen once. V usage is TRBV28 and J usage is TRBJ2-7, with a tentative D call TRBD2 (7 bases). Sequences were derived from CD4+ T cells from peripheral blood mononuclear cells, sampled after pregnancy. This sequence was found in a female donor in good health, enrolled as a control in a pregnancy study. This CDR3 reads CASSSTGGPYEQYF. The CDR3 DNA follows: TGTGCCAGCAGCTCAACCGGGGGGCCGTACGAGCAGTACTTC.